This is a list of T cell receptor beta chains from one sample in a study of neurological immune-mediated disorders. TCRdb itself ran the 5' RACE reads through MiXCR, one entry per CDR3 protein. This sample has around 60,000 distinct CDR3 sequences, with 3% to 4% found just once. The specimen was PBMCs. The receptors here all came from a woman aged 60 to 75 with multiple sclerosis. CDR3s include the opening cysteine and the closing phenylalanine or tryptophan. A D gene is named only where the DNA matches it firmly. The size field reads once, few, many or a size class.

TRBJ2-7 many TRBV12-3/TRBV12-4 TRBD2 CASTTGLADEQYF TGTGCCAGCACTACGGGACTAGCGGACGAGCAGTACTTC
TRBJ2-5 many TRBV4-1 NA CASSQENSRRETQYF TGCGCCAGCAGCCAAGAGAACAGCCGACGAGAGACCCAGTACTTC
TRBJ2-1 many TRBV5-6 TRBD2 CASSLRAGYIYNEQFF TGTGCCAGCAGCTTGAGAGCGGGGTACATCTACAATGAGCAGTTCTTC
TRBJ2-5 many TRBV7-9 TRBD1 CASSSYRGPETQYF TGTGCCAGCAGCTCCTACAGGGGACCAGAGACCCAGTACTTC
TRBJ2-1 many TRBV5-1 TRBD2 CASRSTSGGSGEQFF TGCGCCAGCAGGTCCACTAGCGGGGGCTCTGGTGAGCAGTTCTTC
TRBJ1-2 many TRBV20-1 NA CSATANYGYTF TGCAGTGCTACCGCTAACTATGGCTACACCTTC
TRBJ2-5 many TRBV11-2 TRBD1 CASSFQGAGGGAQYF TGTGCCAGCAGCTTTCAGGGGGCCGGCGGTGGGGCCCAGTACTTC
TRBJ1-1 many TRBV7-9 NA CASSLGRESTEAFF TGTGCCAGCAGCTTAGGTAGGGAAAGCACTGAAGCTTTCTTT
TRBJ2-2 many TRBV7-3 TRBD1 CASSLTGAPNTGELFF TGTGCCAGCAGCTTGACAGGGGCTCCAAACACCGGGGAGCTGTTTTTT
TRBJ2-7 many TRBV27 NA CASGQGREGDEQYF TGTGCCAGCGGCCAGGGGAGGGAGGGCGACGAGCAGTACTTC
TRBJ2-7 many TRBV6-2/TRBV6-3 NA CASSYGSGTSIYEQYF TGTGCCAGCAGTTACGGTTCCGGGACGTCCATCTACGAGCAGTACTTC
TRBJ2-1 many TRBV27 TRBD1 CASRQGGNEQFF TGTGCCAGCCGACAGGGTGGGAATGAGCAGTTCTTC
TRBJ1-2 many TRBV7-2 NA CASSLGQSYGYTF TGTGCCAGCAGCTTAGGGCAGTCCTATGGCTACACCTTC
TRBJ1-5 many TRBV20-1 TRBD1 CSARDYRSTGDGQPQHF TGCAGTGCTAGAGATTATAGGTCGACAGGGGACGGTCAGCCCCAGCATTTT
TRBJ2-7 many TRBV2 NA CASSENRDSYEQYF TGTGCCAGCAGTGAAAACAGGGACTCCTACGAGCAGTACTTC
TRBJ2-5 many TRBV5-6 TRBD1 CASSWGTGGWETQYF TGTGCCAGCAGCTGGGGGACAGGGGGCTGGGAGACCCAGTACTTC
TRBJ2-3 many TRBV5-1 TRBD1 CASSLDYLGTGTDTQYF TGCGCCAGCAGCTTGGATTATTTGGGGACAGGCACAGATACGCAGTATTTT
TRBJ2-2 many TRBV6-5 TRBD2 CASSLRGRGGELFF TGTGCCAGCAGTTTGCGAGGGAGGGGCGGGGAGCTGTTTTTT
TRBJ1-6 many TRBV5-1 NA CASSSRNRDNSPLHF TGCGCCAGCAGCTCTCGGAACAGAGATAATTCACCCCTCCACTTT
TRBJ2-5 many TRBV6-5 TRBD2 CASSQGLAGEIRIETQYF TGTGCCAGCAGCCAGGGACTAGCGGGAGAGATTCGGATAGAGACCCAGTACTTC
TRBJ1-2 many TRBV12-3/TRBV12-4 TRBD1 CASSWTGLGYTF TGTGCCAGCAGTTGGACAGGGCTGGGCTACACCTTC
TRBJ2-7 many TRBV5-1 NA CASSLGGASSSYEQYF TGCGCCAGCAGCTTGGGGGGGGCATCCAGCTCCTACGAGCAGTACTTC
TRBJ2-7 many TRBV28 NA CASRDTWDEQYF TGTGCCAGCAGGGACACGTGGGACGAGCAGTACTTC
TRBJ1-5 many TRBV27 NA CASSPGYSNQPQHF TGTGCCAGCAGCCCAGGATATAGCAATCAGCCCCAGCATTTT
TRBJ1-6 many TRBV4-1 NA CASSQGNRNNSPLHF TGCGCCAGCAGCCAAGGGAACAGAAATAATTCACCCCTCCACTTT